This T cell receptor (beta chain) was recovered during a study of regulatory T cells in long-lasting Graves disease (dated by TCRdb to the early 2020s). Looking at the study overall: Persistent Graves' disease was defined as antithyroid drug treatment for over 5 years with persistently positive TSH receptor autoantibodies. TCR sequencing covered some 13 persistent and about 20 newly diagnosed Graves' disease patients, some 33 samples in total. In the clinical cohort, patients with persistent Graves' disease had used antithyroid drugs for an average of roughly ten years. The study took place in China and was registered as a clinical trial. Persistent Graves' disease patients were compared with newly diagnosed Graves' disease patients by peripheral blood TCR sequencing and RNA sequencing. The research as a whole found: Because the primary lesion, thyroid tissue, could not be accessed, the study looked at peripheral blood alone. More public clonotypes were shared among persistent patients (under 3,000) than among newly diagnosed patients (roughly 1,000). Only the TCR beta chain was sequenced and analyzed. As a limitation, the authors acknowledged that the small sample size may reduce accuracy. Persistent disease showed preferential use of TRBV28, TRBJ1-2 and TRBJ2-5, whereas newly diagnosed disease favored TRBV20-1 and TRBJ2-1. Persistent Graves' disease patients showed lower TCR Shannon entropy and fewer highly expanded clones than newly diagnosed patients, suggesting clonal expansion.

To note about this clonotype: Its antigen specificity is not known. No clone much larger than this one lies a single base away; base qualities are absent.

Interpreted using the paper, the time point label stands for: persistent/refractory GD, antithyroid drugs over 5 years with positive TRAb. RNA was extracted from PBMCs in TRIzol for both TCR sequencing and RNA sequencing. The diagnosis of Graves' disease followed American Thyroid Association guidelines. Patients for the study were recruited at an endocrinology department in Xi'an, China. Each patient gave approximately 10 milliliters of peripheral blood, collected in an EDTA anticoagulant tube. Ficoll Paque Plus density gradient separation was used to isolate PBMCs, and no further T cell sorting was done. An Agilent 2100 Bioanalyzer and agarose gel were used to check RNA quality, and a NanoDrop 2000 was used to measure RNA concentration. CDR1 and CDR2, per the germline V gene, are SGHRS and YFSETQ. Reading from cysteine to phenylalanine, the CDR3 counts 18 amino acids. This entry keeps only the CDR3 DNA: 54 bases, framed from base 1. V is cut back by 4 bases and J by 5 bases, with 13 bases in the junction unmatched.

Receptors were amplified or captured by multiplex PCR. Reads for this sample came from an Illumina HiSeq 4000. To build TCR beta libraries, CDR3 regions were amplified by Arm-PCR using iRepertoire HTBI primers. Before sequencing, the PCR products underwent gel purification. As for the authors' bioinformatics: Gene usage analysis of CDR3 amino acid clonotypes relied on the 60 to 65 TRBV and about 15 TRBJ segments identified across samples. Filtered high-quality paired reads were merged into contigs using COPE and FqMerger. BLAST was used to align contigs to IMGT TRBV, TRBD and TRBJ reference genes, with CDR3 defined following IMGT. Any clonotype with a frequency above 0.1% was counted as a highly expanded clone. Shannon entropy was used to measure repertoire diversity, and the Gini coefficient was used to measure V-J evenness. Public clonotypes were defined as clonotypes shared by more than one individual. TCRdb cleaned the public reads at Q25 with fastp, built clones with MiXCR and kept in-frame beta chains. Each record represents a unique CDR3 protein, reported with the most common genes and DNA among its rows. The V and J calls, along with clone size, are taken from TCRdb and not from the paper's own processing. The sample table records approximately 380,000 distinct CDR3 sequences; more than 20% of these occur just once. The ten largest clones represent 20% to 25% of the sample.

The sequence joins TRBV5-1 to TRBJ2-3, and 13 bases in between align with TRBD2. The sequence was collected from a female donor with Graves disease. Here the sequenced sample was peripheral blood mononuclear cells (PBMCs), taken when the disease was refractory, from a patient treated with antithyroid drugs. The sequenced DNA: TGCGCCAGCAGCGTGGGGACCGGGACTAGCGGGGTAGGAGATACGCAGTATTTT. Its translation reads: CASSVGTGTSGVGDTQYF.